The 10 T cell receptor beta chains reported below all come from one sample, sequenced in a study of T-cell reconstitution after alpha-beta-depleted transplantation in children. The TCRbeta library incorporated unique molecular identifiers. TCRdb recomputed calls from the PCR reads with MiXCR, one row per CDR3 protein. The table includes a few hundred thousand distinct CDR3 sequences, approximately 7% detected once. The specimen comprised PBMCs, sampled before TCRalphabeta/CD19-depleted stem cell transplant. Receptors originate from a boy between 2 and 10 years old with acute lymphoblastic leukemia, due to receive a stem cell transplant.

This clonotype was seen repeatedly, ten times or more. The chain joins TRBV20-1 to TRBJ2-7; D gene unclear. The ends were cut back, 2 bases at V and 2 bases at J, with 1 base in the middle. The CDR3 is 10 residues long. The germline CDR1 and CDR2 sequences are DFQATT and SNEGSKA (reference sequence). The DNA of the CDR3 is TGCAGTGCTAGAACCTACGAGCAGTACTTC. Translated: CSARTYEQYF.

This clonotype was counted a few times. The J gene is TRBJ1-5, the V gene TRBV24-1; 7 bases are shared with TRBD1. J lost 3 bases, V lost 5 bases, and 3 bases had no gene match. Germline loops: CDR1 KGHDR, CDR2 SFDVKD. This CDR3 region has 14 residues. DNA for the CDR3: TGTGCCACCAGTGGGGGGACAGCCAATCAGCCCCAGCATTTT. Its translation: CATSGGTANQPQHF.

This clonotype was seen a few times. The V call is TRBV11-2, the J call TRBJ2-5; tentatively, D is TRBD1 (6 bases). This CDR3 is built from 14 residues. The V end lost 6 bases, the J end lost 0 bases, and 11 bases lay between the germline ends. The germline CDR1 and CDR2 sequences are SGHAT and FQNNGV. The CDR3 bases are TGTGCCAGCAGGGCGAGGGGGTACCAAGAGACCCAGTACTTC. This sequence encodes CASRARGYQETQYF.

This clonotype was found many times. The rearrangement joins TRBV7-2 to TRBJ2-1; D not certain. Trimming removed 5 bases at V and 0 bases at J, with 14 bases between. The germline gives CDR1 SGHTA, CDR2 FQGNSA. The CDR3 consists of 16 residues. The CDR3 nucleotides are TGTGCCAGCAGCCCGGCCAGCGCGAGCTCCTACAATGAGCAGTTCTTC. It is translated as CASSPASASSYNEQFF. The whole variable domain, remainder taken from reference TRBV7-2 and TRBJ2-1, is GAGVSQSPSNKVTEKGKDVELRCDPISGHTALYWYRQSLGQGLEFLIYFQGNSAPDKSGLPSDRFSAERTGGSVSTLTIQRTQQEDSAVYLCASSPASASSYNEQFFGPGTRLTVL.

Ten or more counts support this clonotype. The rearrangement joins TRBV6-5 to TRBJ2-7; D is undetermined. Germline V gives CDR1 MNHEY, CDR2 SVGAGI. V lost 4 bases and J 2 bases, leaving 12 bases between the germline ends. This CDR3 comprises 14 residues. The CDR3 region has the DNA TGTGCCAGCAGTTCCCCAGGACGGACCTACGAGCAGTACTTC. Encoded protein: CASSSPGRTYEQYF.

The chain is built from TRBV4-3 and TRBJ1-3, with D tentatively TRBD1 (5 bases). Germline lookup yields CDR1 LGHNA and CDR2 YSLEER. The CDR3 totals 17 residues. V was clipped by 3 bases and J by 3 bases, with 18 bases between them. The CDR3 protein is CASSHQSSGTVGNTIYF. The CDR3 DNA sequence: TGCGCCAGCAGCCATCAATCCTCCGGGACGGTTGGAAACACCATATATTTT.

This clonotype was detected ten times or more. This sequence joins TRBV5-1 and TRBJ2-3; 10 bases fit TRBD2. Trimming at V came to 4 bases and at J to 2 bases, leaving 4 bases not matched to a gene. The CDR3 has 15 amino acids. Germline CDR1 and CDR2: SGHRS and YFSETQ. This CDR3 is CASSIAGGNTDTQYF. CDR3 DNA: TGCGCCAGCAGCATAGCGGGGGGCAACACAGATACGCAGTATTTT.

This clonotype was detected only a few times. This chain joins TRBV5-1 and TRBJ1-2; D gene unclear. The CDR3 has 13 residues. V was clipped by 4 bases and J by 3 bases, with 10 bases between them. Germline loops: CDR1 SGHRS, CDR2 YFSETQ. CDR3 nucleotides: TGCGCCAGCAGCCTGCAGGCGGACTATGGCTACACCTTC. Protein sequence: CASSLQADYGYTF.

At least ten counts were recorded for this clonotype. The chain employs TRBV12-3 or TRBV12-4 and TRBJ1-2; D is perhaps TRBD1 (6 bases). Trimming cost V 3 bases and J 4 bases, with 12 bases left between them. CDR3 length: 14 amino acids. The CDR3 DNA is TGTGCCAGCAGTTTTTCCAGGGGCGTCTATGGCTACACCTTC. This codes for CASSFSRGVYGYTF.

This clonotype was recorded at least ten times. V gene TRBV5-1 combines with J gene TRBJ2-3, with D unclear. This CDR3 has 13 residues. Trimming stripped 4 bases from V and 4 bases from J, with 10 bases between. Germline V gene lookup returns CDR1 SGHRS and CDR2 YFSETQ. The CDR3 sequence: CASSPLGADTQYF. The CDR3 nucleotides are TGCGCCAGCAGCCCTCTTGGGGCAGATACGCAGTATTTT. Together with reference TRBV5-1 and TRBJ2-3, the CDR3 gives the full variable domain: KAGVTQTPRYLIKTRGQQVTLSCSPISGHRSVSWYQQTPGQGLQFLFEYFSETQRNKGNFPGRFSGRQFSNSRSEMNVSTLELGDSALYLCASSPLGADTQYFGPGTRLTVL.